In this sample, the clone carrying this TCR beta chain turned up many times. The antigen is undetermined. This CDR3 has 15 amino acids. V shed 7 bases and J shed 0 bases, with 12 bases lying between them. CDR1 and CDR2 from the germline V gene are SNHLY and FYNNEI. This record belongs to a study of T cell repertoires in cytomegalovirus infection. Across the study: Recently identified HLA-C-restricted and well-studied HLA-B-restricted CMV epitopes were used. CMV infection plus the matching HLA type was flagged by public TCR beta signatures.

Overall study findings and caveats: The ex vivo response showed dominance by HLA-C-restricted CMV-specific TCR beta clonotypes. Carriage of CMV together with the relevant HLA was identifiable through cumulative public TCR beta family frequency.

TCRdb passed the reads through MiXCR, listing each CDR3 protein once. The sample shows about 55,000 distinct CDR3 sequences, roughly 20% of them seen only once. The sample here was CD8+ T cells from cultured PBMCs, taken from culture after CMV antigen stimulation. This sequence was found in a human donor in good health (CMV status not recorded). Some clones in this sample may be carry-over from other donors' samples. The rearrangement joins TRBV2 to TRBJ1-4; D not certain. In nucleotides, the CDR3 is TGTGCCAGCATCGGGGTCCAAGCAACTAATGAAAAACTGTTTTTT. Its protein product is CASIGVQATNEKLFF.